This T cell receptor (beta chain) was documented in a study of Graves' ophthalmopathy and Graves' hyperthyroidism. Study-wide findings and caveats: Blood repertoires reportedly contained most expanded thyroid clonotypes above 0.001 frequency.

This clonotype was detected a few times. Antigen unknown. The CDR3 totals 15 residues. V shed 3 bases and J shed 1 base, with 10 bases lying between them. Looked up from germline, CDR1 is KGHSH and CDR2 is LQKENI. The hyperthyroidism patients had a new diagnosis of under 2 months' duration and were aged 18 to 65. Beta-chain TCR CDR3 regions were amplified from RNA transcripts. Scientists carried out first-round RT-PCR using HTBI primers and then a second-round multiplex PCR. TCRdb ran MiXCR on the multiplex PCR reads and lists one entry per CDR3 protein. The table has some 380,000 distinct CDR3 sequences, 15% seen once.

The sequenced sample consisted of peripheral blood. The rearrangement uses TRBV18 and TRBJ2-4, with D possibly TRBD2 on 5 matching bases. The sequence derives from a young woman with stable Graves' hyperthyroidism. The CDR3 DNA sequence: TGTGCCAGCTCACCTAGTAAGCGGGCCAAAAACATTCAGTACTTC. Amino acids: CASSPSKRAKNIQYF. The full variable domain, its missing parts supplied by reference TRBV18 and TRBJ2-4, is NAGVMQNPRHLVRRRGQEARLRCSPMKGHSHVYWYRQLPEEGLKFMVYLQKENIIDESGMPKERFSAEFPKEGPSILRIQQVVRGDSAAYFCASSPSKRAKNIQYFGAGTRLSVL.